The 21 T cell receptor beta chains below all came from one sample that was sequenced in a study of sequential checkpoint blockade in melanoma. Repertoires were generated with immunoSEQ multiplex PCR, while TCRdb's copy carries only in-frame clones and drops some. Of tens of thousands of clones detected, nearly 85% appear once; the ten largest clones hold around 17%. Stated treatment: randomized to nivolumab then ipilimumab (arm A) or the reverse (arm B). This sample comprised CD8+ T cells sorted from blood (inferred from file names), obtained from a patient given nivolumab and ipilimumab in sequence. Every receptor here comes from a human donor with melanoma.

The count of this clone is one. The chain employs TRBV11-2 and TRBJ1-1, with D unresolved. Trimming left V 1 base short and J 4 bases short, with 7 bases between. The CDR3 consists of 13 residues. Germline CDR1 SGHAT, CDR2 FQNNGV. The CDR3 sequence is CASSLGPFTEAFF. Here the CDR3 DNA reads TGTGCCAGCAGCTTAGGGCCTTTCACTGAAGCTTTCTTT.

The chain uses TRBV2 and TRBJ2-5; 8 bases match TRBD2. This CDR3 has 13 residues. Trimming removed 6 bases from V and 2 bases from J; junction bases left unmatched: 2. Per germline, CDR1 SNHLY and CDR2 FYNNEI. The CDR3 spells CASRLADQETQYF. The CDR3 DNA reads TGTGCCAGCAGACTAGCGGATCAAGAGACCCAGTACTTC.

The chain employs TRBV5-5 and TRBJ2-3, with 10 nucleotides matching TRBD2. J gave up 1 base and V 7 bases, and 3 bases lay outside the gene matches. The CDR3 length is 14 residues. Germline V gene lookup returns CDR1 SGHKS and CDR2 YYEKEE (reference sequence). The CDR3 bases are TGTGCCAGCCCTGGGACTAGCGGCACAGATACGCAGTATTTT. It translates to CASPGTSGTDTQYF.

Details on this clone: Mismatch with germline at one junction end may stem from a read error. This CDR3 is CARSSTLAGGDEQYF. CDR3 DNA: TGTGCCAGAAGCTCGACCCTTGCCGGCGGGGACGAGCAGTACTTC. The genes are TRBV7-9 and TRBJ2-7, with D possibly matching TRBD2 (6 bases). The CDR3 is made up of 15 amino acids. CDR1 and CDR2 (germline): SEHNR, FQNEAQ (reference sequence). Full variable domain (rest looked up from reference TRBV7-9 and TRBJ2-7): DTGVSQNPRHKITKRGQNVTFRCDPISEHNRLYWYRQTLGQGPEFLTYFQNEAQLEKSRLLSDRFSAERPKGSFSTLEIQRTEQGDSAMYLCARSSTLAGGDEQYFGPGTRLTVT.

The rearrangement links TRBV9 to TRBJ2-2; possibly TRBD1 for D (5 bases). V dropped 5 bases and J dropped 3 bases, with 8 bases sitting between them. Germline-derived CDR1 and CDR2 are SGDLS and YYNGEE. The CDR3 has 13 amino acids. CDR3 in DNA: TGTGCCAGCAGTCTAGGGGACACCGGGGAGCTGTTTTTT. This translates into CASSLGDTGELFF. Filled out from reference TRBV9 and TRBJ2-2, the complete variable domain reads DSGVTQTPKHLITATGQRVTLRCSPRSGDLSVYWYQQSLDQGLQFLIQYYNGEERAKGNILERFSAQQFPDLHSELNLSSLELGDSALYFCASSLGDTGELFFGEGSRLTVL.

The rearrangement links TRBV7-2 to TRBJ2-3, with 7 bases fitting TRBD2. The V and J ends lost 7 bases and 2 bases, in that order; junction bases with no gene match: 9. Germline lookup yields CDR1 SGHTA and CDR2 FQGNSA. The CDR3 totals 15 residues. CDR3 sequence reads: CASNSRGIITDTQYF. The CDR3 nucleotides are TGTGCCAGCAATTCGCGGGGGATCATCACAGATACGCAGTATTTT.

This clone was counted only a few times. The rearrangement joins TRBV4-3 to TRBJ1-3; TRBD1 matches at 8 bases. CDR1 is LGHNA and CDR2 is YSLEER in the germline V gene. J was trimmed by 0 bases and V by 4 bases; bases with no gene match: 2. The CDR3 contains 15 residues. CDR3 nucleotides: TGCGCCAGCAGCCCCGGGACAGGCTCTGGAAACACCATATATTTT. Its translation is CASSPGTGSGNTIYF.

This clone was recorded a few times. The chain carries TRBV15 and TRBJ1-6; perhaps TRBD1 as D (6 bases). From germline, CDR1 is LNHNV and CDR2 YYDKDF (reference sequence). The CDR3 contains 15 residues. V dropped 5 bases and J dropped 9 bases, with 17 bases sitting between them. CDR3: CATSGDNRAGSPLHF. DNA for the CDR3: TGTGCCACCAGCGGGGACAACCGGGCGGGTTCACCCCTCCACTTT.

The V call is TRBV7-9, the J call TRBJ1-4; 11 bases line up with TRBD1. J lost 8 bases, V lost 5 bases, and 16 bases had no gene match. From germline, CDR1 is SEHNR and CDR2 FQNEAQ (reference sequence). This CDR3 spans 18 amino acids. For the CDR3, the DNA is TGTGCCAGCAGCCCAACCGGGACAGGGGGAGAGCTCGGGGAAAAACTGTTTTTT. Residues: CASSPTGTGGELGEKLFF.

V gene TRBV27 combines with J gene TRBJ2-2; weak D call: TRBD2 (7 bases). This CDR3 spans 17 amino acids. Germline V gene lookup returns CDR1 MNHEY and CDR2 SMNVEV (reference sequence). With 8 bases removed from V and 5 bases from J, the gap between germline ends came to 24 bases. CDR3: CASARGAAAGPTGELFF. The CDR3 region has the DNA TGTGCCAGCGCCCGGGGGGCTGCGGCCGGACCGACCGGGGAGCTGTTTTTT.

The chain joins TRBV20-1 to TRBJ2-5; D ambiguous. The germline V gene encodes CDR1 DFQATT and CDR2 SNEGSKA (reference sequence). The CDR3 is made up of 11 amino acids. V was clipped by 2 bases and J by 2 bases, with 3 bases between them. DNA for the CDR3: TGCAGTGCTAGACAACAAGAGACCCAGTACTTC. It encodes CSARQQETQYF.

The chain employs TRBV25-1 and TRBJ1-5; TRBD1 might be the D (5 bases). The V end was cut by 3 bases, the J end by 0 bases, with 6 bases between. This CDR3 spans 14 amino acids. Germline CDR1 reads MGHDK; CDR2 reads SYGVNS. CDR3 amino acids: CASSDDSSNQPQHF. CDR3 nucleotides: TGTGCCAGCAGTGACGACAGTAGCAATCAGCCCCAGCATTTT.

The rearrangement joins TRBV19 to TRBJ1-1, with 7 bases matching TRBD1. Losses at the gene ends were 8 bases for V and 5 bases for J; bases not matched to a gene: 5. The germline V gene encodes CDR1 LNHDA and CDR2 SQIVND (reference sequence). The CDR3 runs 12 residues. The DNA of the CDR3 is TGTGCCAGTCACAGGGGTAGAACTGAAGCTTTCTTT. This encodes CASHRGRTEAFF.

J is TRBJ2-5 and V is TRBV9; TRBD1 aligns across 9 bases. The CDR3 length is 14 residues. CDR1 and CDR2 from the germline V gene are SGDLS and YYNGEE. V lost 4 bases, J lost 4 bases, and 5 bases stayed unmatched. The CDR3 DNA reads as TGTGCCAGCAGCACTACAGGGGGCAGAGAGACCCAGTACTTC. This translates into CASSTTGGRETQYF.

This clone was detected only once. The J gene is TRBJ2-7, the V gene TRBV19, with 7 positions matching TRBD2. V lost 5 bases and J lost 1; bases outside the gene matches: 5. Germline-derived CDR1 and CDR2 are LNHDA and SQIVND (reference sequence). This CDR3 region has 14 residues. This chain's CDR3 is CASSPGAGSYEQYF. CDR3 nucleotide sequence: TGTGCCAGTAGTCCCGGAGCGGGGTCCTACGAGCAGTACTTC.

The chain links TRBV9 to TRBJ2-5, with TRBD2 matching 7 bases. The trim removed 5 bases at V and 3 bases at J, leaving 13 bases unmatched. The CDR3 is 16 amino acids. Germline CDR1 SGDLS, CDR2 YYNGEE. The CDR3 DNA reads TGTGCCAGCAGTGGTGGCGGGGGAGGGGTAGAAGAGACCCAGTACTTC. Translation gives CASSGGGGGVEETQYF.

The CDR3 loop reads CASSPTGAEEKLFF. Written as DNA, the CDR3 is TGTGCCAGCAGCCCAACAGGGGCGGAGGAAAAACTGTTTTTT. This rearrangement joins TRBV2 to TRBJ1-4; 7 bases agree with TRBD1. Germline CDR1 reads SNHLY; CDR2 reads FYNNEI. V trimming: 6 bases; J trimming: 8 bases; junction bases outside the gene matches: 9. The CDR3 sequence is 14 residues long.

CDR3 sequence: CASSDSPGITEAFF. The CDR3 nucleotides read TGTGCCAGCAGTGACTCGCCGGGGATCACTGAAGCTTTCTTT. The chain employs TRBV6-4 and TRBJ1-1; D gene ambiguous. V lost 0 bases and J lost 4, with 9 bases in between. In germline, CDR1 is MRHNA, CDR2 SNTAGT. This CDR3 is 14 amino acids long.

CDR3 nucleotide sequence: TGTGCCAGCAGCGTAGGAGGCGGGCCAAGGAATGAGCAGTTCTTC. This encodes CASSVGGGPRNEQFF. The chain joins TRBV9 to TRBJ2-1; TRBD2 is a possible D gene (5 bases). Germline V gives CDR1 SGDLS, CDR2 YYNGEE. V was trimmed by 0 bases and J by 7 bases, leaving 14 bases between them. The CDR3 sequence is 15 residues long.

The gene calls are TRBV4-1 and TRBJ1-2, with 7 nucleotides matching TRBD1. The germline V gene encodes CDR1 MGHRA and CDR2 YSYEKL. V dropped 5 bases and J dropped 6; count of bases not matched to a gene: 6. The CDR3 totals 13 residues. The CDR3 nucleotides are TGCGCCAGCAGCTTACAGGGGAACGATGGCTACACCTTC. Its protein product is CASSLQGNDGYTF.

DNA of the CDR3: TGTGCCAGCAGTGGGACAGGGGGGAACTATGGCTACACCTTC. Its translation: CASSGTGGNYGYTF. The rearrangement links TRBV25-1 to TRBJ1-2; TRBD1 aligns across 10 bases. Unmatched junction bases numbered 1, after V lost 4 bases and J lost 2 bases. The length of the CDR3 is 14 residues. Germline CDR1 reads MGHDK; CDR2 reads SYGVNS.